This T cell receptor (beta chain) emerged from a study of T cell responses to AZD1222 COVID-19 vaccine. Study-level background: Second-dose timings of about 4 or about 12 weeks were pooled. Study-level findings and limits: Possibly, clonal diversity was underestimated; donors were largely white British and included more females. Vaccination with two AZD1222 doses was followed by a rise in Spike-specific TCR breadth and depth. There were vaccine-associated CD4 TCRs across spike, dominant at 160-218 and 743-854.

Turning to this clone: Its antigen is still unknown.

The table came from immunoSEQ multiplex PCR; TCRdb's copy has only in-frame clones and leaves some out. The sample shows 150,000 to 200,000 clones, around 90% of them seen only once. The sequence was collected from an adult in good health. Sample: peripheral blood, taken on day 0 of AZD1222 vaccination.

CDR3: CASSTDGGTLEQYF. In DNA, the CDR3 is TGTGCCAGCAGCACGGACGGCGGTACCCTAGAGCAGTACTTC. This chain connects TRBV9 to TRBJ2-7; D unresolved. Between the trimmed V and J ends, which lost 4 bases and 7 bases, there was a span of 18 bases. Germline lookup yields CDR1 SGDLS and CDR2 YYNGEE. The CDR3 has 14 residues.